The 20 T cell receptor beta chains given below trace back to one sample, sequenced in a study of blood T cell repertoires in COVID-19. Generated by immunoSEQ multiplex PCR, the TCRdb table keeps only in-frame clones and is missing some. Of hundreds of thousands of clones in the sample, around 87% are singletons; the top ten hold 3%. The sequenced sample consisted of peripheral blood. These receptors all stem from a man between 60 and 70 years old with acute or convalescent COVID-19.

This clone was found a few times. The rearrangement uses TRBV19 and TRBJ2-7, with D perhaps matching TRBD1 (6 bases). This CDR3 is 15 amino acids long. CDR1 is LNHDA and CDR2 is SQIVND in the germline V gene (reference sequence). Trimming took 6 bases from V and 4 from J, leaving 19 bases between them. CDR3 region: CASRSGTTGTYEQYF. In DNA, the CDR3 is TGTGCCAGTAGATCGGGGACGACAGGAACTTACGAGCAGTACTTC.

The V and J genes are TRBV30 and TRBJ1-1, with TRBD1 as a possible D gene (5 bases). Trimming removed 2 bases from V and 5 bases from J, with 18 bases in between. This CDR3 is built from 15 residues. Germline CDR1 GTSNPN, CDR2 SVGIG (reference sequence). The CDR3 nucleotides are TGTGCCTGGAGTTCAACAGAAGGACGGGGGACTGAAGCTTTCTTT. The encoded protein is CAWSSTEGRGTEAFF.

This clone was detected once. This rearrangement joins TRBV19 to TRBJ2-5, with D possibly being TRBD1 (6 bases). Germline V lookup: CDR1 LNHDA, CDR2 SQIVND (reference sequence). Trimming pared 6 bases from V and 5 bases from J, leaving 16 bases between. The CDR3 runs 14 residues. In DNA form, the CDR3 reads TGTGCCAGTAGATCCGGACAGCGCCGGGAGACCCAGTACTTC. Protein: CASRSGQRRETQYF.

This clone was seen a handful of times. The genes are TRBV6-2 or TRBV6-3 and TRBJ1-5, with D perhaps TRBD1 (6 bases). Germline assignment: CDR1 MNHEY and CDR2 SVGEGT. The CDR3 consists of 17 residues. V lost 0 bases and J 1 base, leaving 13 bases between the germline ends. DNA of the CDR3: TGTGCCAGCAGTTACTCGGCGGGGGGGCTAAGCAATCAGCCCCAGCATTTT. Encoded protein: CASSYSAGGLSNQPQHF.

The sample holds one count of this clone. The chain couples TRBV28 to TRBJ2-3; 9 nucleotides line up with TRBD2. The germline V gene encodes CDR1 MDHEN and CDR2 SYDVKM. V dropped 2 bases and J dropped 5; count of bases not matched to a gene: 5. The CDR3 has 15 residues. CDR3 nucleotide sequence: TGTGCCAGCAGTTTACTGCGGGGGGGAGGAGATACGCAGTATTTT. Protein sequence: CASSLLRGGGDTQYF.

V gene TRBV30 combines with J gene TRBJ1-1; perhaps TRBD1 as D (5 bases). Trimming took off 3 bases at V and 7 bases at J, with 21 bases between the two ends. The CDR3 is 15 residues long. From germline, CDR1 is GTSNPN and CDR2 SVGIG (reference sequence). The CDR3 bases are TGTGCCTGGAGATTACCTTCGGCTTACGGGGGTGAAGCTTTCTTT. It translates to CAWRLPSAYGGEAFF.

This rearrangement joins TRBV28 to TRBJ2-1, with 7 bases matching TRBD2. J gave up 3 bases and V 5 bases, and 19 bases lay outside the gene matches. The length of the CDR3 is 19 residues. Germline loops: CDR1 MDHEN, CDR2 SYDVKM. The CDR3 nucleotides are TGTGCCAGCAGTCTTATTTCCGGACAAAGCGGGAACTACTACAATGAGCAGTTCTTC. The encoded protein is CASSLISGQSGNYYNEQFF.

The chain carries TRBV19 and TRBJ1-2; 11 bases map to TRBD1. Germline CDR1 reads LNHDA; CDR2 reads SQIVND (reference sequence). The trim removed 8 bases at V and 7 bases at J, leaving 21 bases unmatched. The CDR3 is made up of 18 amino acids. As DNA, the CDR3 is TGTGCCAGTTCCCAAACGTTAGGACAGGGGGCGTCCATGAGTGGCTACACCTTC. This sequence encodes CASSQTLGQGASMSGYTF.

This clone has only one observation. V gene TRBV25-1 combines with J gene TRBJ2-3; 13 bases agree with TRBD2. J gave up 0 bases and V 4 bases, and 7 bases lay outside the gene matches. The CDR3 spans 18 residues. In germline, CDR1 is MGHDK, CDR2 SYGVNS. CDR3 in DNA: TGTGCCAGCAGTGCGACTAGCGGGGGGATTCCGAGCACAGATACGCAGTATTTT. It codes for CASSATSGGIPSTDTQYF.

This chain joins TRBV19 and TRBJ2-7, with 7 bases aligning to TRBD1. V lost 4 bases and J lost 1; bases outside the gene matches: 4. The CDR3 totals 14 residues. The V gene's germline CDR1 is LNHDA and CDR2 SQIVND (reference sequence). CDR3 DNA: TGTGCCAGTAGTACCCGGGACAGATCCTACGAGCAGTACTTC. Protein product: CASSTRDRSYEQYF.

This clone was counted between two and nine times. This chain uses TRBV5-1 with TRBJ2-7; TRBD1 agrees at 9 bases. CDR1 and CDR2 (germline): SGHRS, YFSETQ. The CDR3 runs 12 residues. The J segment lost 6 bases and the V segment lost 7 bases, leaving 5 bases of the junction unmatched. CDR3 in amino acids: CASSTGGREQYF. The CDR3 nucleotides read TGCGCCAGCTCGACAGGGGGTCGCGAGCAGTACTTC.

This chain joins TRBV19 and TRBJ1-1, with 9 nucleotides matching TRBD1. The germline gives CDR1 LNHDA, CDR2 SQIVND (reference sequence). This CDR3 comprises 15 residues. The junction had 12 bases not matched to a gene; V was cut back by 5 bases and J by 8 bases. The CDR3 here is CASSLRPGTGNEAFF. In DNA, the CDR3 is TGTGCCAGTAGTCTCCGTCCCGGGACAGGGAACGAAGCTTTCTTT.

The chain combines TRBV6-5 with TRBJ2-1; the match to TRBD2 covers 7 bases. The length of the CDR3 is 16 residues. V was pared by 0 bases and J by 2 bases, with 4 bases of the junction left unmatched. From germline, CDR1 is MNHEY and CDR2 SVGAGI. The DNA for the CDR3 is TGTGCCAGCAGTTACTCCGGGCGGGGGACCTACAATGAGCAGTTCTTC. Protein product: CASSYSGRGTYNEQFF.

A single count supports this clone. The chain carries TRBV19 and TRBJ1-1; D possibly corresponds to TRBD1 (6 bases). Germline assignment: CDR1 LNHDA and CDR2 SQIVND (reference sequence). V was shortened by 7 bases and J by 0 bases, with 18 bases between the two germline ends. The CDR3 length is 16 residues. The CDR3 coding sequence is TGTGCCAGTACCCCATCGGACAGATACATGAACACTGAAGCTTTCTTT. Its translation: CASTPSDRYMNTEAFF.

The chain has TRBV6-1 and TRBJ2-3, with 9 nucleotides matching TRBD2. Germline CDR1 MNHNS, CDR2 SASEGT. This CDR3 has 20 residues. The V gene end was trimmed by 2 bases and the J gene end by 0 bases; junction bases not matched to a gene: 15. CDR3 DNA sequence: TGTGCCAGCAGTGAATACGGACTAGCGTCATACGAGTCTAGCACAGATACGCAGTATTTT. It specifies CASSEYGLASYESSTDTQYF.

CDR3 in amino acids: CASRPRGGETQYF. The DNA for the CDR3 is TGTGCCAGCAGACCAAGGGGGGGGGAGACCCAGTACTTC. The J gene is TRBJ2-5, the V gene TRBV7-9, with a possible D match to TRBD2 (7 bases). There are 13 residues in the CDR3. V gave up 6 bases and J gave up 5 bases, with 13 bases separating them. Germline V CDR1 and CDR2: SEHNR, FQNEAQ (reference sequence).

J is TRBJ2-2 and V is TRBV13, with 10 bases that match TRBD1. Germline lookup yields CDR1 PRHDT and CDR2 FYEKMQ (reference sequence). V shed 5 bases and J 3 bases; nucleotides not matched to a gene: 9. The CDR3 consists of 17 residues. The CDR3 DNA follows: TGTGCCAGCAGCGAGGAACCGGGACAGGGGTACACCGGGGAGCTGTTTTTT. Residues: CASSEEPGQGYTGELFF.

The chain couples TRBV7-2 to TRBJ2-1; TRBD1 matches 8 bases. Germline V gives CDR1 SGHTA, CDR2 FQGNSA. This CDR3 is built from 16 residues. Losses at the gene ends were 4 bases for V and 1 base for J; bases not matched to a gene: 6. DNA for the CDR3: TGTGCCAGCAGCTCCCGGACAGGGACATCCTACAATGAGCAGTTCTTC. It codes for CASSSRTGTSYNEQFF.

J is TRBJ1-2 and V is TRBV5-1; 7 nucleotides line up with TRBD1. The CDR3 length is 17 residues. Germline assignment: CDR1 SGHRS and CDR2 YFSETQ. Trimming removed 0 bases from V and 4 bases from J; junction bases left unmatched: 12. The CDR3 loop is CASSLVPAGTASYGYTF. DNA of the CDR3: TGCGCCAGCAGCTTGGTCCCCGCCGGGACAGCTAGCTATGGCTACACCTTC.

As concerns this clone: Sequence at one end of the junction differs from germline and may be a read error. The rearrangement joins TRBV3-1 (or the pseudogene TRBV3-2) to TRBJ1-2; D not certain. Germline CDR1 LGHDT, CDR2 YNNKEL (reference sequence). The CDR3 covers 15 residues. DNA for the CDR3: TGTGCCAGCAGCCAAGAGAGGTCACCTAATTATGGCTACACCTTC. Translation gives CASSQERSPNYGYTF.